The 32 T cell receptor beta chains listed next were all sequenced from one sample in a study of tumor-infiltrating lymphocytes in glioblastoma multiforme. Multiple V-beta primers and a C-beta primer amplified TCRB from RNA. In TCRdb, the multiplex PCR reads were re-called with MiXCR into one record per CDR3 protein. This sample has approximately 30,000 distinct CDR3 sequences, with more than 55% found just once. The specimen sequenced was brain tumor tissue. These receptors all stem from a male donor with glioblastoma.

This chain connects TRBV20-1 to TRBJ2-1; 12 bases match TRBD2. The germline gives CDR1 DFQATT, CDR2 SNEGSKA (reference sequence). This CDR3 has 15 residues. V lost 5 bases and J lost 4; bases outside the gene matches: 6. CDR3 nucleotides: TGCAGTGCTTTACCTCTAGCGGGAGGGTACAATGAGCAGTTCTTC. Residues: CSALPLAGGYNEQFF.

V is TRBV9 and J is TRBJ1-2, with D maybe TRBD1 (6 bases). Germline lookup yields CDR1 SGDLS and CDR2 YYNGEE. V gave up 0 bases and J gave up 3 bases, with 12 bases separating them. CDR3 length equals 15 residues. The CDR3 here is CASSVGLGADYGYTF. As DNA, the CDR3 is TGTGCCAGCAGCGTAGGTCTGGGGGCGGACTATGGCTACACCTTC.

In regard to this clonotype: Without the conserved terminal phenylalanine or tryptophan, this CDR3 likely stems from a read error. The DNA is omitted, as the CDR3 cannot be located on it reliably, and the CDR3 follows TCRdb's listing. The CDR3 loop reads CASSLSSGADTHYY. This chain connects TRBV6-5 to TRBJ2-3; the table's D call, TRBD1, has no DNA check behind it. The CDR3 has 14 residues if both end residues are counted. Per the germline V gene, CDR1 is MNHEY and CDR2 is SVGAGI.

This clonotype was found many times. This CDR3 reads CASRQSGNPSYEQYF. Written as DNA, the CDR3 is TGTGCCAGCAGACAAAGCGGGAACCCTTCTTACGAGCAGTACTTC. This rearrangement joins TRBV6-2 or TRBV6-3 to TRBJ2-7; 7 bases are a match to TRBD2. Germline-derived CDR1 and CDR2 are MNHEY and SVGEGT. CDR3 size: 15 residues. With 6 bases clipped from V and 4 bases from J, the junction kept 12 bases outside the gene matches.

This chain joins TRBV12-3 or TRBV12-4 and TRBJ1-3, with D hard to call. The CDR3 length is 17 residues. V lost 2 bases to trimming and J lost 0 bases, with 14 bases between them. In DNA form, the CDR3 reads TGTGCCAGCAGTTTATCCCCTAGGGATATCTCTGGAAACACCATATATTTT. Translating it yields CASSLSPRDISGNTIYF.

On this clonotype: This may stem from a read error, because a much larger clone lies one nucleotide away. This CDR3 is CAISFDFYEQYF. In DNA form, the CDR3 reads TGTGCCATCAGCTTTGACTTCTACGAGCAGTACTTC. V usage is TRBV7-9 and J usage is TRBJ2-7; D is uncertain. The germline gives CDR1 SEHNR, CDR2 FQNEAQ (reference sequence). The CDR3 has 12 residues.

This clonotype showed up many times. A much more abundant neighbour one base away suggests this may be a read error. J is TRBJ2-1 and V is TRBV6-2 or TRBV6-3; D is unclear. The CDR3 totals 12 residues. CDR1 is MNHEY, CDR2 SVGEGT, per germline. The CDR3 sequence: CASSRRYNGQFF. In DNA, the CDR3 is TGTGCCAGCAGCCGACGCTACAATGGGCAGTTCTTC.

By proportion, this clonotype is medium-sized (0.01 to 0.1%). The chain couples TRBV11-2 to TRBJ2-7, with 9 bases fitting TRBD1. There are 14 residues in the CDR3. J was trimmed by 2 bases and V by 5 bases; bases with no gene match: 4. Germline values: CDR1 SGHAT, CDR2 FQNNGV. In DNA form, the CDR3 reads TGTGCCAGCAGCCCGGGACAGGGCCCCTACGAGCAGTACTTC. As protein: CASSPGQGPYEQYF.

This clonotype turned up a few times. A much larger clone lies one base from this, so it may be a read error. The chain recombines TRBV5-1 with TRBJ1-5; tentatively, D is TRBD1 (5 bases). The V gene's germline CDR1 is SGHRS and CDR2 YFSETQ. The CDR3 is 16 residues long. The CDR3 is CVTQGPIVGGNQPQHF. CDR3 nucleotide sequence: TGCGTCACTCAGGGCCCTATCGTGGGGGGCAATCAGCCCCAGCATTTT.

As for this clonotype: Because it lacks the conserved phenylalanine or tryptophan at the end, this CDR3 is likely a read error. CDR3 in DNA: TGTGCCAGCAGTTACGGGCCAGGCGTCGGTGAGCAGTTCTCC. Protein: CASSYGPGVGEQFS. The rearrangement joins TRBV6-5 to TRBJ2-1; D call uncertain. The CDR3 is made up of 14 amino acids. With 2 bases removed from V and 9 bases from J, the gap between germline ends came to 14 bases. Germline V CDR1 and CDR2: MNHEY, SVGAGI.

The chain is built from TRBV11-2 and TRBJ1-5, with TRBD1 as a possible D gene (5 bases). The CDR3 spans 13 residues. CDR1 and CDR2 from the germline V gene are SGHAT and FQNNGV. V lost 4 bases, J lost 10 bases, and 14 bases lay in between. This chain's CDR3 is CASSSAAGYPQHF. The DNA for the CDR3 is TGTGCCAGCAGCTCCGCAGCAGGGTATCCCCAGCATTTT. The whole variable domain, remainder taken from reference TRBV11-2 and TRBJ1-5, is EAGVAQSPRYKIIEKRQSVAFWCNPISGHATLYWYQQILGQGPKLLIQFQNNGVVDDSQLPKDRFSAERLKGVDSTLKIQPAKLEDSAVYLCASSSAAGYPQHFGDGTRLSIL.

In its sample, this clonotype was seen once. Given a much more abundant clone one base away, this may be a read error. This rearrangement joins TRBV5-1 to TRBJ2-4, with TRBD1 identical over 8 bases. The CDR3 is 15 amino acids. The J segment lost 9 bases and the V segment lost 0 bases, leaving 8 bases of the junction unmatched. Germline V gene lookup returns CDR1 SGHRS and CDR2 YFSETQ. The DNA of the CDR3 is TGCGCCAGCAGCTTGGGCGGACAGGGTTGGGGCATTCAGTACTTC. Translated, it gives CASSLGGQGWGIQYF.

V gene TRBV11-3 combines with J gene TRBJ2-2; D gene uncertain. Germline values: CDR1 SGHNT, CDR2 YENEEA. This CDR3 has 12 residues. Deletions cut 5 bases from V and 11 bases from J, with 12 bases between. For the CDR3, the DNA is TGTGCCAGCAGCCAGCCCGGGCCCGAGCTGTTTTTT. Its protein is CASSQPGPELFF. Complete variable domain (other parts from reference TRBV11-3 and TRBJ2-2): EAGVVQSPRYKIIEKKQPVAFWCNPISGHNTLYWYLQNLGQGPELLIRYENEEAVDDSQLPKDRFSAERLKGVDSTLKIQPAELGDSAVYLCASSQPGPELFFGEGSRLTVL.

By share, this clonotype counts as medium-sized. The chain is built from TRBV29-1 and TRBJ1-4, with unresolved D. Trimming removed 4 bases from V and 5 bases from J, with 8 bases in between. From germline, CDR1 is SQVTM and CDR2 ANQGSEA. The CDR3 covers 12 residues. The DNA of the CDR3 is TGCAGCGTTGGAGGGCAGAATGAAAAACTGTTTTTT. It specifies CSVGGQNEKLFF. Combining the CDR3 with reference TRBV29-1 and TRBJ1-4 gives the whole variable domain SAVISQKPSRDICQRGTSLTIQCQVDSQVTMMFWYRQQPGQSLTLIATANQGSEATYESGFVIDKFPISRPNLTFSTLTVSNMSPEDSSIYLCSVGGQNEKLFFGSGTQLSVL.

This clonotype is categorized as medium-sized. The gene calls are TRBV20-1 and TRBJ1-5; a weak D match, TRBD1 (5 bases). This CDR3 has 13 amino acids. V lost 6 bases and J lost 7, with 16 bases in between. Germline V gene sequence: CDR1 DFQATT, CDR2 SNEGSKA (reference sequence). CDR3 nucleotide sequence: TGCAGTGCCAACGCAGGGAAATGGCAGCCCCAGCATTTT. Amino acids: CSANAGKWQPQHF.

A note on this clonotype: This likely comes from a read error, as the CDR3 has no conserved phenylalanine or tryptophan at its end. The CDR3 nucleotides are TGTGCCAGCAGTGGAGGATCTAGCGGGATAAGTTCGGGACCATACAATGAGCAGTTCTCC. Translated, it gives CASSGGSSGISSGPYNEQFS. The V call is TRBV11-3, the J call TRBJ2-1; 9 bases fit TRBD2. Losses at the gene ends were 6 bases for V and 4 bases for J; bases not matched to a gene: 22. CDR1 SGHNT and CDR2 YENEEA come from the germline V gene. The CDR3 extends over 20 amino acids.

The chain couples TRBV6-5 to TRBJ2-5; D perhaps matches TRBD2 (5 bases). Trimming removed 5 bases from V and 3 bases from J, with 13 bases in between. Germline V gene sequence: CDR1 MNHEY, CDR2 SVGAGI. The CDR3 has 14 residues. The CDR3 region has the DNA TGTGCCAGCAGTACCGCCTCACTAGAAGAGACCCAGTACTTC. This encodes CASSTASLEETQYF.

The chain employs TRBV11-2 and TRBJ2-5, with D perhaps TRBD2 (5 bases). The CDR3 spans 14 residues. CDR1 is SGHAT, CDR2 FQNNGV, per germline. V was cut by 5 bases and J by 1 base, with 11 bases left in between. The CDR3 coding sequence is TGTGCCAGCAGCCCGACTATTACCCAAGAGACCCAGTACTTC. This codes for CASSPTITQETQYF.

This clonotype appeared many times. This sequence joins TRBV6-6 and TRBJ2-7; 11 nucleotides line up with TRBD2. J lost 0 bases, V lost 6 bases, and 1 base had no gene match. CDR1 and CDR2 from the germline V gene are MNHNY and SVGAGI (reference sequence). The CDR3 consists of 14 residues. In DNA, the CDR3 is TGTGCCAGCAGGGGGACTAGCGGCTCCTACGAGCAGTACTTC. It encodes CASRGTSGSYEQYF.

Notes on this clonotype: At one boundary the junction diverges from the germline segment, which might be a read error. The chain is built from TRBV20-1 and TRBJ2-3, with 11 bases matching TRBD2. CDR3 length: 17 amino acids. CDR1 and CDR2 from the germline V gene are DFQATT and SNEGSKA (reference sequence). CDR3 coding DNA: TGCAGTGCTAGAGTTACTAGCGGGAGTGTCCCAACAGATTCGCAGTATTTT. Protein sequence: CSARVTSGSVPTDSQYF.

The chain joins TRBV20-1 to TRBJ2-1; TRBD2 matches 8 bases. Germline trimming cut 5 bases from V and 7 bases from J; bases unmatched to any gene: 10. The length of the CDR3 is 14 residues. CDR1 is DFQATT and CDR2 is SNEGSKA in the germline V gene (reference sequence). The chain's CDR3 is CSAQRQRGTNEQFF. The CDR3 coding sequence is TGCAGTGCTCAAAGGCAGCGGGGGACGAATGAGCAGTTCTTC.

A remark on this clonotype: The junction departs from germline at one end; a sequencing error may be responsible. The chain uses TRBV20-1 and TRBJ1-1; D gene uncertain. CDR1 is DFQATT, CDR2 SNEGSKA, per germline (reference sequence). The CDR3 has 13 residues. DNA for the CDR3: TGCAGTGCTAGAGTCGGCGGCAACACTGAAGCTCTCTTT. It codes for CSARVGGNTEALF.

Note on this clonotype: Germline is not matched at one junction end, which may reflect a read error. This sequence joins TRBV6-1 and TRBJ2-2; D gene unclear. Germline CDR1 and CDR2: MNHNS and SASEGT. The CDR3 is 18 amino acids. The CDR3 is CASSEVGAGRSNAGELFF. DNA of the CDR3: TGTGCCAGCAGTGAAGTAGGCGCTGGACGGTCGAACGCCGGGGAGCTGTTTTTT.

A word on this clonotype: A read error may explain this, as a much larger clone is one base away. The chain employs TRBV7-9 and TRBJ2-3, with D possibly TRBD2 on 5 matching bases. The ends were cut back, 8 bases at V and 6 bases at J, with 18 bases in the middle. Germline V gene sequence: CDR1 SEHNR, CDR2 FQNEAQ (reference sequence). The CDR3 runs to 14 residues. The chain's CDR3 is CASLWAGPLDTQYF. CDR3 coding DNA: TGTGCCAGCCTATGGGCGGGTCCTCTGGATACGCAGTATTTT.

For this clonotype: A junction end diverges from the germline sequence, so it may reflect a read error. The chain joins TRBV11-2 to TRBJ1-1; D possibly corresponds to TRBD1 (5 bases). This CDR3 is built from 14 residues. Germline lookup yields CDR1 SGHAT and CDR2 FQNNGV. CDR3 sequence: CASSLGIWGTEAFF. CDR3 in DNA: TGTGCCAGTAGCTTAGGTATATGGGGGACTGAAGCTTTCTTT.

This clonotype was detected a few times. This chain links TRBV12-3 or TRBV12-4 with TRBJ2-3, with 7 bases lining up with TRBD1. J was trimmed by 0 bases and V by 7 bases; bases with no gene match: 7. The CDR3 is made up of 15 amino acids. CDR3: CASNNRGPSTDTQYF. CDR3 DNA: TGTGCCAGCAATAACAGGGGCCCTAGCACAGATACGCAGTATTTT.

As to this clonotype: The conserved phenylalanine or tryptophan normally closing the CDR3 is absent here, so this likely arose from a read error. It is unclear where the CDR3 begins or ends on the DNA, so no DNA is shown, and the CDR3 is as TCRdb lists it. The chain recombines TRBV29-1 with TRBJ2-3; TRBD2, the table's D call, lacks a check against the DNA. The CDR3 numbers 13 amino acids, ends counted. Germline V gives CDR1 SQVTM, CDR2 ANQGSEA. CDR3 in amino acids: CSIETGAGDTHYL.

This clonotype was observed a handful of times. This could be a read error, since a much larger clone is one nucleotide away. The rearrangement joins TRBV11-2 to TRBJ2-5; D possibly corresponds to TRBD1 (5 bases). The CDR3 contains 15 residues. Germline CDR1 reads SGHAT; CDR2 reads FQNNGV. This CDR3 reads CASILKGSGEETQYF. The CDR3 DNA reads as TGTGCCAGCATCTTAAAGGGGTCTGGTGAGGAGACCCAGTACTTC.

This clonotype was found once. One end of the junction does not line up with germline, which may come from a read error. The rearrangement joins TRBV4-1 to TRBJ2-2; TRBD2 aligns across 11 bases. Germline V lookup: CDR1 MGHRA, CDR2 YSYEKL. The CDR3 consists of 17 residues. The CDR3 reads CASSQETSGIYSGELFF. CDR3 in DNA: TGCGCCAGCAGCCAAGAGACTAGCGGGATTTACAGCGGGGAGCTGTTCTTT.

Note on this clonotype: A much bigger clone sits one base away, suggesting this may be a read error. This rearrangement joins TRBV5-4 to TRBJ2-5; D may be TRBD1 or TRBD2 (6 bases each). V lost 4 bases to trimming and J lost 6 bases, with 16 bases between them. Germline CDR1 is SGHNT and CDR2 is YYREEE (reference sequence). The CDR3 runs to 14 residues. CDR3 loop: CASSPGRGQKTQYF. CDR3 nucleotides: TGTGCCAGCAGCCCTGGCCGGGGGCAAAAGACCCAGTACTTC. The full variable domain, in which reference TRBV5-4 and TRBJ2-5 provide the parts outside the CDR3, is ETGVTQSPTHLIKTRGQQVTLRCSSQSGHNTVSWYQQALGQGPQFIFQYYREEENGRGNFPPRFSGLQFPNYSSELNVNALELDDSALYLCASSPGRGQKTQYFGPGTRLLVL.

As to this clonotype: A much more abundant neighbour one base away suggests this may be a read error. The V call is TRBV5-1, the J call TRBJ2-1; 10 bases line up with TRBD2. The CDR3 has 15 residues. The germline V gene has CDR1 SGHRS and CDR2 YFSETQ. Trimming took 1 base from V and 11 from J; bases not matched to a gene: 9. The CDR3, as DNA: TGCGCCAGCAGCTTGTTAGCTAGCGGGAGTGATAAGCAGTTCTTC. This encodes CASSLLASGSDKQFF. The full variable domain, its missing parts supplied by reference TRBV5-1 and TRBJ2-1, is KAGVTQTPRYLIKTRGQQVTLSCSPISGHRSVSWYQQTPGQGLQFLFEYFSETQRNKGNFPGRFSGRQFSNSRSEMNVSTLELGDSALYLCASSLLASGSDKQFFGPGTRLTVL.

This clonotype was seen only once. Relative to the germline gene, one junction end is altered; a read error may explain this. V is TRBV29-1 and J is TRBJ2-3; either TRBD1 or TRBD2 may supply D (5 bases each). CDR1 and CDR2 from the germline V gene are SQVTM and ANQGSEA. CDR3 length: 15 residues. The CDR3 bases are TGCAGCGTTGATGGGAGAGGGGAAGGCACAGGTACGCAGTATTTT. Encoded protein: CSVDGRGEGTGTQYF.